The 25 T cell receptor beta chains reported below all come from one sample, sequenced in a study of T cell changes during pregnancy in multiple sclerosis. Sequencing was performed with immunoSEQ multiplex PCR; in TCRdb, only in-frame clones are kept and a portion is missing. The sample gives about 32,000 clones, roughly 91% of which show up once; around 0.42% is in the top ten. Sequenced material: CD4+ T cells from peripheral blood mononuclear cells, taken in the second trimester of pregnancy. The receptors derive from a female donor with multiple sclerosis, enrolled in a pregnancy study.

The chain employs TRBV2 and TRBJ1-5, with 9 bases fitting TRBD1. V trimming: 6 bases; J trimming: 2 bases; junction bases outside the gene matches: 2. The length of the CDR3 is 14 residues. Germline CDR1 and CDR2: SNHLY and FYNNEI. The CDR3 sequence: CASSWTGGNQPQHF. The CDR3 DNA reads as TGTGCCAGCAGCTGGACAGGGGGCAATCAGCCCCAGCATTTT.

The chain links TRBV7-2 to TRBJ2-1; TRBD2 matches at 8 bases. The length of the CDR3 is 15 residues. V dropped 5 bases and J dropped 4; count of bases not matched to a gene: 7. Germline CDR1 and CDR2: SGHTA and FQGNSA. CDR3 residues: CASSTSGPLYNEQFF. The DNA for the CDR3 is TGTGCCAGCAGCACTAGCGGTCCTTTATACAATGAGCAGTTCTTC. Supplemented by reference TRBV7-2 and TRBJ2-1, the full variable domain reads GAGVSQSPSNKVTEKGKDVELRCDPISGHTALYWYRQSLGQGLEFLIYFQGNSAPDKSGLPSDRFSAERTGGSVSTLTIQRTQQEDSAVYLCASSTSGPLYNEQFFGPGTRLTVL.

The chain carries TRBV7-2 and TRBJ1-2; TRBD1 agrees at 8 bases. The CDR3 consists of 16 residues. J lost 6 bases, V lost 6 bases, and 15 bases had no gene match. The germline V gene has CDR1 SGHTA and CDR2 FQGNSA. The CDR3 region is CASSRLTGVFEDGYTF. The CDR3 DNA sequence: TGTGCCAGCAGTCGTCTGACAGGGGTATTTGAAGATGGCTACACCTTC. The variable domain in full, completed from reference TRBV7-2 and TRBJ1-2, reads GAGVSQSPSNKVTEKGKDVELRCDPISGHTALYWYRQSLGQGLEFLIYFQGNSAPDKSGLPSDRFSAERTGGSVSTLTIQRTQQEDSAVYLCASSRLTGVFEDGYTFGSGTRLTVV.

The chain joins TRBV4-1 to TRBJ1-1; the D is unclear. The length of the CDR3 is 13 residues. Trimming took 2 bases from V and 7 from J, leaving 11 bases between them. Germline V gives CDR1 MGHRA, CDR2 YSYEKL. The CDR3, as DNA: TGCGCCAGCAGCCAATTAAGGGAGGGTGAAGCTTTCTTT. Encoded protein: CASSQLREGEAFF.

This chain links TRBV14 with TRBJ1-2; weak D call: TRBD1 (5 bases). Germline V gene sequence: CDR1 SGHDN, CDR2 FVKESK. The CDR3 is 13 residues long. Trimming took 0 bases from V and 7 from J, leaving 9 bases between them. CDR3 sequence: CASSQDQGSGYTF. The CDR3 coding sequence is TGTGCCAGCAGCCAAGATCAGGGATCTGGCTACACCTTC. Drawing the rest from reference TRBV14 and TRBJ1-2, the complete variable domain is EAGVTQFPSHSVIEKGQTVTLRCDPISGHDNLYWYRRVMGKEIKFLLHFVKESKQDESGMPNNRFLAERTGGTYSTLKVQPAELEDSGVYFCASSQDQGSGYTFGSGTRLTVV.

In this sample, this clone turned up once. V is TRBV10-3 and J is TRBJ2-2; D unclear. Between the trimmed V and J ends, which lost 2 bases and 0 bases, there was a span of 7 bases. This CDR3 contains 15 residues. Germline CDR1 and CDR2: ENHRY and SYGVKD. The CDR3 sequence: CAISESVSNTGELFF. The CDR3 DNA sequence: TGTGCCATCAGTGAGAGCGTCTCGAACACCGGGGAGCTGTTTTTT.

The chain has TRBV6-4 and TRBJ2-6, with D unresolved. Germline V gene sequence: CDR1 MRHNA, CDR2 SNTAGT. V was clipped by 10 bases and J by 0 bases, with 19 bases between them. The CDR3 totals 17 residues. CDR3 sequence reads: CAKSGSPHLSGANVLTF. The CDR3 DNA follows: TGTGCCAAATCAGGATCCCCTCACCTCTCTGGGGCCAACGTCCTGACTTTC.

The rearrangement joins TRBV19 to TRBJ2-7, with 9 positions matching TRBD2. The CDR3 length is 15 residues. Unmatched junction bases numbered 8, after V lost 5 bases and J lost 3 bases. Germline CDR1 and CDR2: LNHDA and SQIVND (reference sequence). The CDR3 protein is CASSPLAGAGYEQYF. The CDR3 nucleotides read TGTGCCAGTAGTCCCTTAGCGGGAGCCGGCTACGAGCAGTACTTC.

The gene calls are TRBV19 and TRBJ1-5, with a tentative D call TRBD1 (5 bases). Trimming removed 0 bases at V and 1 base at J, with 10 bases between. CDR3 length: 16 residues. Germline assignment: CDR1 LNHDA and CDR2 SQIVND (reference sequence). CDR3 coding DNA: TGTGCCAGTAGTATAGATACGGGGGGGAGCAATCAGCCCCAGCATTTT. The encoded protein is CASSIDTGGSNQPQHF.

V usage is TRBV4-1 and J usage is TRBJ2-1; 8 nucleotides line up with TRBD2. Germline values: CDR1 MGHRA, CDR2 YSYEKL. Trimming at V came to 1 base and at J to 0 bases, leaving 14 bases not matched to a gene. This CDR3 contains 20 residues. CDR3 bases: TGCGCCAGCAGCCAAGTACTCAGCGGGGGTTACCCCAGCTCCTACAATGAGCAGTTCTTC. Protein: CASSQVLSGGYPSSYNEQFF.

This rearrangement joins TRBV2 to TRBJ1-1, with D maybe TRBD1 (5 bases). The CDR3 has 14 amino acids. With 6 bases removed from V and 4 bases from J, the gap between germline ends came to 15 bases. Germline V gene lookup returns CDR1 SNHLY and CDR2 FYNNEI. The CDR3 bases are TGTGCCAGCAGGGCTATCCAGGGATCCACTGAAGCTTTCTTT. Protein product: CASRAIQGSTEAFF.

The rearrangement links TRBV7-8 to TRBJ1-1; D perhaps matches TRBD1 (5 bases). The V end was cut by 1 base, the J end by 9 bases, with 18 bases between. This CDR3 has 15 amino acids. Germline V gives CDR1 SGHVS, CDR2 FQNEAQ. DNA for the CDR3: TGTGCCAGCAGCTTAGATAAGGGGATCCAGATAAAAGCTTTCTTT. It translates to CASSLDKGIQIKAFF. The whole variable domain, filled in from reference TRBV7-8 and TRBJ1-1, reads GAGVSQSPRYKVAKRGQDVALRCDPISGHVSLFWYQQALGQGPEFLTYFQNEAQLDKSGLPSDRFFAERPEGSVSTLKIQRTQQEDSAVYLCASSLDKGIQIKAFFGQGTRLTVV.

V and J are TRBV7-9 and TRBJ1-2; D call uncertain. This CDR3 region has 17 residues. V dropped 5 bases and J dropped 3 bases, with 22 bases sitting between them. CDR1 SEHNR and CDR2 FQNEAQ come from the germline V gene (reference sequence). CDR3 bases: TGTGCCAGCAGCCACCAAGACGATCCTAGGATCTACTATGGCTACACCTTC. It codes for CASSHQDDPRIYYGYTF.

The V call is TRBV5-1, the J call TRBJ1-1; 8 bases fit TRBD1. V lost 3 bases to trimming and J lost 2 bases; unmatched junction nucleotides: 6. This CDR3 spans 15 amino acids. Germline CDR1 and CDR2: SGHRS and YFSETQ. CDR3 loop: CASSYTGTGNTEAFF. The CDR3 bases are TGCGCCAGCAGCTATACCGGGACAGGCAACACTGAAGCTTTCTTT.

The chain carries TRBV5-8 and TRBJ2-4; 8 bases map to TRBD1. The length of the CDR3 is 19 residues. V was pared by 4 bases and J by 2 bases, with 17 bases of the junction left unmatched. Per germline, CDR1 SGHTS and CDR2 YDEGEE. CDR3 in DNA: TGTGCCAGCAGCCAGGACAGGGTACGTCCTAGGTCCTCCAAAAACATTCAGTACTTC. Its protein product is CASSQDRVRPRSSKNIQYF.

The rearrangement links TRBV6-5 to TRBJ2-7; 9 bases map to TRBD1. The CDR3 spans 15 residues. The junction had 9 bases not matched to a gene; V was cut back by 6 bases and J by 3 bases. The germline gives CDR1 MNHEY, CDR2 SVGAGI. The chain's CDR3 is CASRRQGQGDYEQYF. CDR3 DNA sequence: TGTGCCAGCAGAAGACAGGGACAGGGTGACTACGAGCAGTACTTC.

This sequence joins TRBV6-5 and TRBJ1-1; D gene unclear. CDR3 length: 14 residues. Germline loops: CDR1 MNHEY, CDR2 SVGAGI. V was shortened by 6 bases and J by 5 bases, with 16 bases between the two germline ends. The CDR3: CASRYTTDETEAFF. The CDR3, as DNA: TGTGCCAGCAGATATACCACCGATGAGACTGAAGCTTTCTTT.

J is TRBJ2-5 and V is TRBV4-2; D ambiguous. Germline V lookup: CDR1 LGHNA, CDR2 YNFKEQ. The germline V and J ends were trimmed by 4 bases and 1 base, with 16 bases remaining between them. CDR3 size: 16 residues. The CDR3 DNA follows: TGTGCCAGCAGCCGCCGTCGAGGCGGCCTCCAAGAGACCCAGTACTTC. It codes for CASSRRRGGLQETQYF.

The CDR3 region is CASSFFPRQAEGNTIYF. The DNA for the CDR3 is TGTGCCAGCAGCTTCTTCCCAAGACAGGCCGAAGGAAACACCATATATTTT. The chain is built from TRBV5-4 and TRBJ1-3; D possibly corresponds to TRBD1 (6 bases). Trimming removed 2 bases at V and 4 bases at J, with 19 bases between. The CDR3 consists of 17 residues. Germline V gene lookup returns CDR1 SGHNT and CDR2 YYREEE (reference sequence).

The chain employs TRBV19 and TRBJ2-1, with 11 bases matching TRBD2. CDR1 and CDR2 (germline): LNHDA, SQIVND (reference sequence). V trimming: 5 bases; J trimming: 5 bases; junction bases outside the gene matches: 8. This CDR3 is 16 amino acids long. For the CDR3, the DNA is TGTGCCAGTAGTCGAAACCGACTAGCGGGAAACAATGAGCAGTTCTTC. Amino acids: CASSRNRLAGNNEQFF.

The chain employs TRBV19 and TRBJ1-2; D uncertain. Germline-derived CDR1 and CDR2 are LNHDA and SQIVND (reference sequence). The CDR3 totals 12 residues. With 3 bases removed from V and 5 bases from J, the gap between germline ends came to 7 bases. This CDR3 is CASSMLSYGYTF. Written as DNA, the CDR3 is TGTGCCAGTAGTATGTTGTCATATGGCTACACCTTC.

The chain is built from TRBV28 and TRBJ1-2, with D maybe TRBD1 (5 bases). Germline V gene data show CDR1 as MDHEN and CDR2 as SYDVKM. This CDR3 has 14 residues. Trimming stripped 5 bases from V and 5 bases from J, with 15 bases between. The CDR3 DNA reads TGTGCCAGCAGTCTGCTGTTCCAGGGTTATGGCTACACCTTC. Its translation: CASSLLFQGYGYTF.

This chain links TRBV28 with TRBJ1-4; TRBD1 aligns across 8 bases. The CDR3 length is 15 residues. The V gene's germline CDR1 is MDHEN and CDR2 SYDVKM. The trim removed 5 bases at V and 4 bases at J, leaving 6 bases unmatched. This CDR3 reads CASSQRQGFNEKLFF. Here the CDR3 DNA reads TGTGCCAGCAGTCAGAGACAGGGGTTTAATGAAAAACTGTTTTTT.

CDR3 sequence reads: CASSLSGPRPYEQYF. Written as DNA, the CDR3 is TGCGCCAGCAGCTTGTCGGGTCCCCGACCCTACGAGCAGTACTTC. The chain has TRBV5-1 and TRBJ2-7; D is unresolved. The germline CDR1 and CDR2 sequences are SGHRS and YFSETQ. Trimming shortened V by 1 base and J by 2 bases, and 13 bases separated the two germline ends. This CDR3 contains 15 residues.

CDR3 protein: CASSLAAGNEQFF. DNA of the CDR3: TGCGCCAGCAGCTTGGCAGCGGGCAATGAGCAGTTCTTC. The rearrangement joins TRBV5-1 to TRBJ2-1; possibly TRBD2 for D (6 bases). V shed 0 bases and J shed 6 bases, with 7 bases lying between them. CDR3 size: 13 residues. CDR1 and CDR2 from the germline V gene are SGHRS and YFSETQ.